This T cell receptor beta chain was captured by sequencing in a study of shared clonotypes between healthy human individuals. Across the whole study: Donor composition was a couple of women and a few men, aged 18 to 49.

Several immunoSEQ 96-well plates shared each subset's DNA, each plate a replicate. Generated by immunoSEQ multiplex PCR, the TCRdb table keeps only in-frame clones and is missing some. The sample consists of approximately 2.3 million clones, over 90% of them appearing once. CD45RA-negative memory and CD45RA+ naive subsets were split from the CD4+ cells. Findings and limits, study-wide: Relative to their counterparts shared across all four donors, non-shared clonotypes exhibited diminished generation probabilities.

Trimming removed 0 bases from V and 2 bases from J, with 9 bases in between. This CDR3 contains 14 residues. CDR1 is SGHRS and CDR2 is YFSETQ in the germline V gene. As for this clone: Its target is unknown. Other DNA sequences from this sample encode an identical CDR3 as well.

The V and J genes are TRBV5-1 and TRBJ2-7; D perhaps matches TRBD1 (5 bases). The receptor comes from a young man in good health. Some clones in this sample may be carry-over from other donors' samples. Sequencing used naive CD4+ T cells from PBMCs. The subset is: CD45RA+ positively selected. The CDR3 loop is CASSLGLGPYEQYF. The CDR3 DNA reads TGCGCCAGCAGCTTGGGCCTGGGGCCCTACGAGCAGTACTTC.